A single sample gave rise to the 20 T cell receptor beta chains below, sequenced in a study of control samples from healthy donors and cancer patients. The protocol was immunoSEQ multiplex PCR, while the TCRdb copy is restricted to in-frame clones and leaves out a portion. The sample has 85,000 to 90,000 clones, about 89% seen once. Source material: blood. The receptors here all came from a man aged 25-45 years in good health.

This clone was recorded a few times. One end of the junction fails to match germline, which may point to a read error. V is TRBV4-2 and J is TRBJ2-1, with D unclear. There are 15 residues in the CDR3. Germline CDR1 and CDR2: LGHNA and YNFKEQ. The CDR3 DNA is TGTGCCAGCAGCCAAGGACATTTCTCCTCCAATGAGCAGTTCTTC. Translated, it gives CASSQGHFSSNEQFF.

The chain combines TRBV5-4 with TRBJ2-2, with D tentatively TRBD1 or TRBD2 (6 bases each). CDR1 is SGHNT, CDR2 YYREEE, per germline (reference sequence). This CDR3 is 15 amino acids long. V was shortened by 6 bases and J by 0 bases, with 12 bases between the two germline ends. The CDR3 nucleotides read TGTGCCAGCACTTGGGGGGCTGCGAACACCGGGGAGCTGTTTTTT. It is translated as CASTWGAANTGELFF. Together with reference TRBV5-4 and TRBJ2-2, the CDR3 gives the full variable domain: ETGVTQSPTHLIKTRGQQVTLRCSSQSGHNTVSWYQQALGQGPQFIFQYYREEENGRGNFPPRFSGLQFPNYSSELNVNALELDDSALYLCASTWGAANTGELFFGEGSRLTVL.

The J gene is TRBJ2-2, the V gene TRBV9, with TRBD2 matching over 12 bases. Germline V CDR1 and CDR2: SGDLS, YYNGEE. Trimming removed 4 bases from V and 5 bases from J; junction bases left unmatched: 3. This CDR3 comprises 15 residues. This chain's CDR3 is CASSPTSGGTGELFF. In nucleotides, the CDR3 is TGTGCCAGCAGCCCGACTAGCGGGGGAACCGGGGAGCTGTTTTTT.

The CDR3 nucleotides read TGTGCCAGCAGTCAACAGGTTAACTATGGCTACACCTTC. It codes for CASSQQVNYGYTF. This chain links TRBV5-4 with TRBJ1-2, with D possibly being TRBD1 (5 bases). V lost 5 bases, J lost 1 base, and 9 bases lay in between. Germline loops: CDR1 SGHNT, CDR2 YYREEE (reference sequence). The CDR3 loop spans 13 amino acids.

The J gene is TRBJ2-1, the V gene TRBV18, with 9 bases aligning to TRBD2. This CDR3 region has 17 residues. J gave up 9 bases and V 1 base, and 13 bases lay outside the gene matches. Germline CDR1 reads KGHSH; CDR2 reads LQKENI. The CDR3 DNA reads as TGTGCCAGCTCACCACGCAATCAAGCGGGGGGACTGGGTGAGCAGTTCTTC. Encoded protein: CASSPRNQAGGLGEQFF.

This clone was observed a few times. The genes are TRBV30 and TRBJ1-1, with D possibly being TRBD1 (6 bases). V gave up 0 bases and J gave up 1 base, with 12 bases separating them. The CDR3 length is 15 residues. CDR1 is GTSNPN, CDR2 SVGIG, per germline (reference sequence). CDR3 sequence: CAWSVLGQPNTEAFF. In DNA, the CDR3 is TGTGCCTGGAGTGTACTGGGACAACCGAACACTGAAGCTTTCTTT.

The chain recombines TRBV2 with TRBJ1-1, with D perhaps TRBD1 (6 bases). Per germline, CDR1 SNHLY and CDR2 FYNNEI. V was cut by 4 bases and J by 0 bases, with 9 bases left in between. The CDR3 spans 14 residues. CDR3 sequence: CASSGDRLNTEAFF. CDR3 bases: TGTGCCAGCAGTGGAGACAGGTTGAACACTGAAGCTTTCTTT.

The V gene is TRBV7-9, the J gene TRBJ2-7; D is possibly TRBD1 or TRBD2 (5 bases each). Trimming removed 1 base at V and 7 bases at J, with 8 bases between. CDR1 and CDR2 from the germline V gene are SEHNR and FQNEAQ (reference sequence). CDR3 length equals 12 residues. The CDR3 here is CASSLGGVEQYF. In DNA, the CDR3 is TGTGCCAGCAGCTTAGGAGGGGTAGAGCAGTACTTC.

V and J are TRBV5-1 and TRBJ2-2, with TRBD1 matching over 11 bases. V shed 4 bases and J 5 bases; nucleotides not matched to a gene: 4. The CDR3 loop spans 15 amino acids. Germline CDR1 is SGHRS and CDR2 is YFSETQ. The CDR3 reads CASSPGQGVTGELFF. The CDR3 region has the DNA TGCGCCAGCAGCCCGGGACAGGGGGTGACCGGGGAGCTGTTTTTT.

This chain connects TRBV24-1 to TRBJ2-2, with 7 bases identical to TRBD1. The CDR3 spans 15 residues. Trimming at V came to 2 bases and at J to 6 bases, leaving 5 bases not matched to a gene. Germline assignment: CDR1 KGHDR and CDR2 SFDVKD. The CDR3 DNA sequence: TGTGCCACCAGTGATTCGACAGGGTCCCCCGGGGAGCTGTTTTTT. It codes for CATSDSTGSPGELFF.

The J gene is TRBJ2-1, the V gene TRBV19, with a possible D match to TRBD2 (5 bases). The V end lost 3 bases, the J end lost 4 bases, and 16 bases lay between the germline ends. The CDR3 is 16 residues long. From germline, CDR1 is LNHDA and CDR2 SQIVND (reference sequence). The CDR3 region has the DNA TGTGCCAGTAGTATGGAGAGCGGACTCACATACAATGAGCAGTTCTTC. It codes for CASSMESGLTYNEQFF. Together with reference TRBV19 and TRBJ2-1, the CDR3 gives the full variable domain: DGGITQSPKYLFRKEGQNVTLSCEQNLNHDAMYWYRQDPGQGLRLIYYSQIVNDFQKGDIAEGYSVSREKKESFPLTVTSAQKNPTAFYLCASSMESGLTYNEQFFGPGTRLTVL.

This clone appeared a single time. The genes are TRBV24-1 and TRBJ2-3; TRBD2 agrees at 10 bases. With V trimmed by 4 bases and J by 1 base, 7 bases remained unmatched. Germline CDR1 is KGHDR and CDR2 is SFDVKD. The CDR3 extends over 17 amino acids. The CDR3 nucleotides are TGTGCCACCAGTGAGCCTAGCGGGGGCTGGCGCACAGATACGCAGTATTTT. It specifies CATSEPSGGWRTDTQYF.

This clone was found a few times. The chain links TRBV27 to TRBJ2-7; D gene unclear. Trimming removed 3 bases at V and 2 bases at J, with 11 bases between. The CDR3 sequence is 14 residues long. CDR1 MNHEY and CDR2 SMNVEV come from the germline V gene (reference sequence). CDR3 residues: CASSLQQHTYEQYF. In nucleotides, the CDR3 is TGTGCCAGCAGTTTGCAACAGCATACCTACGAGCAGTACTTC.

This CDR3 reads CASSGQLMNTEAFF. DNA for the CDR3: TGTGCCAGCAGTGGGCAGCTAATGAACACTGAAGCTTTCTTT. The chain links TRBV2 to TRBJ1-1; D not certain. Germline loops: CDR1 SNHLY, CDR2 FYNNEI. V lost 4 bases and J lost 0, with 9 bases in between. The CDR3 covers 14 residues.

The CDR3 loop is CASSLWRYSYEQYF. The CDR3 DNA is TGTGCCAGCAGCTTATGGCGGTATTCCTACGAGCAGTACTTC. This sequence joins TRBV11-2 and TRBJ2-7, with D unresolved. CDR1 is SGHAT and CDR2 is FQNNGV in the germline V gene. This CDR3 comprises 14 residues. The V and J ends lost 2 bases and 1 base respectively, with 9 bases between them.

The chain recombines TRBV7-2 with TRBJ1-1; TRBD1 is a possible D gene (6 bases). CDR1 and CDR2 (germline): SGHTA, FQGNSA. The CDR3 runs 14 residues. The germline V and J ends were trimmed by 5 bases and 2 bases, with 12 bases remaining between them. The CDR3 protein is CASSLRQANTEAFF. The DNA of the CDR3 is TGTGCCAGCAGCCTTCGACAGGCTAACACTGAAGCTTTCTTT.

CDR3 sequence reads: CASGSPGEGKSETQYF. The CDR3 nucleotides are TGTGCTAGTGGTTCCCCGGGGGAGGGGAAATCTGAGACCCAGTACTTC. This sequence joins TRBV12-5 and TRBJ2-5; TRBD2 matches at 7 bases. The trim removed 4 bases at V and 5 bases at J, leaving 13 bases unmatched. Germline values: CDR1 LGHNT, CDR2 FRNRAP. The length of the CDR3 is 16 residues.

The chain has TRBV18 and TRBJ1-1; TRBD1 might be the D (6 bases). The CDR3 is 16 residues long. In germline, CDR1 is KGHSH, CDR2 LQKENI. V dropped 3 bases and J dropped 4 bases, with 18 bases sitting between them. The CDR3 bases are TGTGCCAGCTCACCCGACGGGTTCGGAGGGGGCACTGAAGCTTTCTTT. This translates into CASSPDGFGGGTEAFF.

The chain has TRBV19 and TRBJ1-2, with D possibly matching TRBD1 (5 bases). Germline values: CDR1 LNHDA, CDR2 SQIVND (reference sequence). The CDR3 spans 15 residues. V was shortened by 4 bases and J by 6 bases, with 18 bases between the two germline ends. DNA for the CDR3: TGTGCCAGTAGTAAGCGGGGAGGGGAAAGCGATGGCTACACCTTC. Its translation: CASSKRGGESDGYTF.

The V call is TRBV10-3, the J call TRBJ2-2; the match to TRBD1 covers 9 bases. Germline CDR1 and CDR2: ENHRY and SYGVKD. J gave up 5 bases and V 0 bases, and 7 bases lay outside the gene matches. This CDR3 comprises 17 residues. In DNA form, the CDR3 reads TGTGCCATCAGTGAGTCGGCGGGGACAGGGACTACCGGGGAGCTGTTTTTT. The encoded protein is CAISESAGTGTTGELFF.